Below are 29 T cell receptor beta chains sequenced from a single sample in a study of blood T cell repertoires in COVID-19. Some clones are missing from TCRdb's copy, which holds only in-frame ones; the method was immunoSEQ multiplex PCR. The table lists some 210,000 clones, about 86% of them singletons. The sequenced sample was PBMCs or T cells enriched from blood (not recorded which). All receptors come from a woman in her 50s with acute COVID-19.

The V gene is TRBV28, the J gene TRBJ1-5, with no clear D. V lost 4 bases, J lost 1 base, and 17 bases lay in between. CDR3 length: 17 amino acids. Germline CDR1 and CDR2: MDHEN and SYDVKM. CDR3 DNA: TGTGCCAGCAGTTCCGTCTTGGGCGGGGAAAGCAATCAGCCCCAGCATTTT. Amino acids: CASSSVLGGESNQPQHF.

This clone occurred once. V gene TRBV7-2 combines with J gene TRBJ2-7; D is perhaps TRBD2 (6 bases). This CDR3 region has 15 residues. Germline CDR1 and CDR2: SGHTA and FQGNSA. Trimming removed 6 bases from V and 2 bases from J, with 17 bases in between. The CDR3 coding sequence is TGTGCCAGCAGTCGGATCCGGGACTCCCCCTACGAGCAGTACTTC. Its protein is CASSRIRDSPYEQYF.

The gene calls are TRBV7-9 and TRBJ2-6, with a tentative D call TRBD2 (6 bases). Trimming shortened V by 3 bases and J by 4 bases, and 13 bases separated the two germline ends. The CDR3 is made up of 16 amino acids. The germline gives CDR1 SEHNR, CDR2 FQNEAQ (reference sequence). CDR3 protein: CASSLEGLNGANVLTF. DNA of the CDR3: TGTGCCAGCAGCTTGGAGGGGCTGAACGGGGCCAACGTCCTGACTTTC.

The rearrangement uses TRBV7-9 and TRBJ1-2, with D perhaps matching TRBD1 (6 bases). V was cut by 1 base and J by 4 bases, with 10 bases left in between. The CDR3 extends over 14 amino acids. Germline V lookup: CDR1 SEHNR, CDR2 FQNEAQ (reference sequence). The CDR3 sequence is CASSLGQVIYGYTF. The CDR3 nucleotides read TGTGCCAGCAGCTTAGGACAGGTTATCTATGGCTACACCTTC.

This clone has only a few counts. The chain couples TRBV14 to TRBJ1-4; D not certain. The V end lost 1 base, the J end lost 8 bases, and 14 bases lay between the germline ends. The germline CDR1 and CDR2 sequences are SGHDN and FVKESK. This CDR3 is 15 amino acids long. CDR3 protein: CASSQGRITVEKLFF. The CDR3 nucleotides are TGTGCCAGCAGCCAAGGGAGGATTACAGTCGAAAAACTGTTTTTT.

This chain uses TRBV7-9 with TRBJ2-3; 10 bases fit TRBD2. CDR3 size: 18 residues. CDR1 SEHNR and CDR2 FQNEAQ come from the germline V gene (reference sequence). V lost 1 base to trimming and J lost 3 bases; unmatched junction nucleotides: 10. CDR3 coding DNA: TGTGCCAGCAGCTTAGTGGCCCAAGCGGGGGGGCAGACAGATACGCAGTATTTT. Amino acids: CASSLVAQAGGQTDTQYF. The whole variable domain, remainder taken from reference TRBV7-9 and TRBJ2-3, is DTGVSQNPRHKITKRGQNVTFRCDPISEHNRLYWYRQTLGQGPEFLTYFQNEAQLEKSRLLSDRFSAERPKGSFSTLEIQRTEQGDSAMYLCASSLVAQAGGQTDTQYFGPGTRLTVL.

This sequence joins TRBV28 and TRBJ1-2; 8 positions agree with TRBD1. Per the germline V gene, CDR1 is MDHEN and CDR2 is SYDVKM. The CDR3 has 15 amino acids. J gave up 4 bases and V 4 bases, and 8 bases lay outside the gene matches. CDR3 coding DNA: TGTGCCAGCAGTTCCGACAGGGGACTGGCCTATGGCTACACCTTC. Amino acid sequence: CASSSDRGLAYGYTF.

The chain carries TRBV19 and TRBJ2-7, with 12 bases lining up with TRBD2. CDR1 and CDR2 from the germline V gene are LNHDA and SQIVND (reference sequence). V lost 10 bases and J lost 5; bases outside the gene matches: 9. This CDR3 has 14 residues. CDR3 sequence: CAKRTSGILHEQYF. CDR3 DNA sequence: TGTGCCAAACGGACTAGCGGGATTCTCCACGAGCAGTACTTC.

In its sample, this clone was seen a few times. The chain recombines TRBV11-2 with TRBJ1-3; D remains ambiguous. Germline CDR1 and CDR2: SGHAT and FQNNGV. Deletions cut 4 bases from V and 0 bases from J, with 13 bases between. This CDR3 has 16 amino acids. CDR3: CASSSGFGSSGNTIYF. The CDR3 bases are TGTGCCAGCAGCTCGGGTTTTGGAAGCTCTGGAAACACCATATATTTT. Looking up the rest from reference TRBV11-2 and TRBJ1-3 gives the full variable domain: EAGVAQSPRYKIIEKRQSVAFWCNPISGHATLYWYQQILGQGPKLLIQFQNNGVVDDSQLPKDRFSAERLKGVDSTLKIQPAKLEDSAVYLCASSSGFGSSGNTIYFGEGSWLTVV.

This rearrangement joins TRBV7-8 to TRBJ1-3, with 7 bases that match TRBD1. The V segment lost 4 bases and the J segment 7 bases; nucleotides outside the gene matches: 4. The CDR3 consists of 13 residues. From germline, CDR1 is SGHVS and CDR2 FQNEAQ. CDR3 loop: CASSSDRENTIYF. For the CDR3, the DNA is TGTGCCAGCAGCTCTGACAGGGAGAACACCATATATTTT.

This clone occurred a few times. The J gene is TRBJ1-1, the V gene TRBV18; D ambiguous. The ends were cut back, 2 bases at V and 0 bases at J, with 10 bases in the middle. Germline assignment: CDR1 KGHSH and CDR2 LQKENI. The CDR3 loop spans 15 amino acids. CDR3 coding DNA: TGTGCCAGCTCACCAACCCAGAATATGAACACTGAAGCTTTCTTT. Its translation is CASSPTQNMNTEAFF. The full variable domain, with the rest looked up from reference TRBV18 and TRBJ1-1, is NAGVMQNPRHLVRRRGQEARLRCSPMKGHSHVYWYRQLPEEGLKFMVYLQKENIIDESGMPKERFSAEFPKEGPSILRIQQVVRGDSAAYFCASSPTQNMNTEAFFGQGTRLTVV.

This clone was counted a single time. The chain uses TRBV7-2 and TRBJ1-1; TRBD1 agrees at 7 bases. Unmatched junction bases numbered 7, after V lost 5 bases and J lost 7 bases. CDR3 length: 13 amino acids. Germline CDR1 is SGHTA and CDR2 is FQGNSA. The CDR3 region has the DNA TGTGCCAGCAGCCCCAGACAGGGCCTTGAAGCTTTCTTT. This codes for CASSPRQGLEAFF.

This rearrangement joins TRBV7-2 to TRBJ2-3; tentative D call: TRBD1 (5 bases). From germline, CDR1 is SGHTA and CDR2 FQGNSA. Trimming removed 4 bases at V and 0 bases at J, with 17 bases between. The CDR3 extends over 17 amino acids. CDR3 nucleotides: TGTGCCAGCAGCTCCAGGAGATGGGGCACTAGCACAGATACGCAGTATTTT. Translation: CASSSRRWGTSTDTQYF.

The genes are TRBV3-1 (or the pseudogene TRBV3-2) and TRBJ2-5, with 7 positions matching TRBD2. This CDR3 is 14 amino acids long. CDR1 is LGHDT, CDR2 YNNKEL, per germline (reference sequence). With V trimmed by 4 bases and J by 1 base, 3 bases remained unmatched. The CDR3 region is CASSRLAAQETQYF. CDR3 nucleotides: TGTGCCAGCAGCCGGCTAGCGGCCCAAGAGACCCAGTACTTC.

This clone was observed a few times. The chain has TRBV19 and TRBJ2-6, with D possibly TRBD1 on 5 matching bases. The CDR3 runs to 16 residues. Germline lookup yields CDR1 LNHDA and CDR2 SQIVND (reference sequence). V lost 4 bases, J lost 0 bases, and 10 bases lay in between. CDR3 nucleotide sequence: TGTGCCAGTAGTACCTATCAGGGCTCTGGGGCCAACGTCCTGACTTTC. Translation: CASSTYQGSGANVLTF. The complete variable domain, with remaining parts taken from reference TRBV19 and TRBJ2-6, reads DGGITQSPKYLFRKEGQNVTLSCEQNLNHDAMYWYRQDPGQGLRLIYYSQIVNDFQKGDIAEGYSVSREKKESFPLTVTSAQKNPTAFYLCASSTYQGSGANVLTFGAGSRLTVL.

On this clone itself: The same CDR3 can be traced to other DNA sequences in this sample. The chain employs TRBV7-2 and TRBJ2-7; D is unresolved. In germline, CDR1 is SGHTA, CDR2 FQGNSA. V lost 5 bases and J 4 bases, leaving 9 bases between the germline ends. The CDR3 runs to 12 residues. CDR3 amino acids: CASSPGGYEQYF. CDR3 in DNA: TGTGCCAGCAGCCCGGGTGGTTACGAGCAGTACTTC.

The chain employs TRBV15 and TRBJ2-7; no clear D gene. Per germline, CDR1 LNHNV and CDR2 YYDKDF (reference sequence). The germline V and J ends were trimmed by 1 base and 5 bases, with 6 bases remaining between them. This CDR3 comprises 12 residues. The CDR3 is CATSRGFNEQYF. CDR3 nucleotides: TGTGCCACCAGCAGAGGTTTCAACGAGCAGTACTTC.

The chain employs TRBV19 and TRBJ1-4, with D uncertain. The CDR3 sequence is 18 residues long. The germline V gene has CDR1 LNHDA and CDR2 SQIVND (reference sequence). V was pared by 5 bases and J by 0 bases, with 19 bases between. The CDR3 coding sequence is TGTGCCAGTAGTCCGACTATCACCCGTGGGACAACTAATGAAAAACTGTTTTTT. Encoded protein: CASSPTITRGTTNEKLFF.

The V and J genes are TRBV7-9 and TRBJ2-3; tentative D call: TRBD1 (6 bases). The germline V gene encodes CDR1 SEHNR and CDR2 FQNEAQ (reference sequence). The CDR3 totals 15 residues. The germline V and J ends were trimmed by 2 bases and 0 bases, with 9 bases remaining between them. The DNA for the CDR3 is TGTGCCAGCAGCTTAAAACAGGGTAGCACAGATACGCAGTATTTT. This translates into CASSLKQGSTDTQYF.

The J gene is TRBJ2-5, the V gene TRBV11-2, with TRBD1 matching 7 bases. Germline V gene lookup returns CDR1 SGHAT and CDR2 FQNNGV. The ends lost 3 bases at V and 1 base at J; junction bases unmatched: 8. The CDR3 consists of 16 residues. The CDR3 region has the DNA TGTGCCAGCAGCTTCCAACCGGGACAGCGCCAAGAGACCCAGTACTTC. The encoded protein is CASSFQPGQRQETQYF.

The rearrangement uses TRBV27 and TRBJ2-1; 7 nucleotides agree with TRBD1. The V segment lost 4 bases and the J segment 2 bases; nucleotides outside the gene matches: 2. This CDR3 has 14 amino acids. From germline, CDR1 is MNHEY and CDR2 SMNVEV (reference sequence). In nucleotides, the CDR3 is TGTGCCAGCAGTTCGACAGGGACCTACAATGAGCAGTTCTTC. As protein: CASSSTGTYNEQFF.

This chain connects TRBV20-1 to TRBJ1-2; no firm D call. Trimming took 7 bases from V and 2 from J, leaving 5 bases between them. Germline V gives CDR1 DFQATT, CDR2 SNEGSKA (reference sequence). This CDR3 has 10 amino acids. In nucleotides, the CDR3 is TGCAGTGGCGTCAACTATGGCTACACCTTC. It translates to CSGVNYGYTF.

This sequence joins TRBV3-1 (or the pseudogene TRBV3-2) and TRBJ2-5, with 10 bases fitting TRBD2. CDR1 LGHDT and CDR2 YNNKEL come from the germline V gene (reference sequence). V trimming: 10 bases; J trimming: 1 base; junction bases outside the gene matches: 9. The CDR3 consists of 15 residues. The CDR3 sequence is CATRKSGRAQETQYF. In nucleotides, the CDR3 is TGTGCCACCAGGAAGAGCGGGAGGGCCCAAGAGACCCAGTACTTC.

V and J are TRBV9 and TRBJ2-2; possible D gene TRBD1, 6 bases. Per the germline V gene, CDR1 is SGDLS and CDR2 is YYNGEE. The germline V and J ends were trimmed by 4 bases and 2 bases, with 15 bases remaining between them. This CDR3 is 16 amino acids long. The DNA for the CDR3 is TGTGCCAGCAGCCCTCGAGGGGACACCAACACCGGGGAGCTGTTTTTT. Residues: CASSPRGDTNTGELFF. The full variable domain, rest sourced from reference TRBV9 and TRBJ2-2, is DSGVTQTPKHLITATGQRVTLRCSPRSGDLSVYWYQQSLDQGLQFLIQYYNGEERAKGNILERFSAQQFPDLHSELNLSSLELGDSALYFCASSPRGDTNTGELFFGEGSRLTVL.

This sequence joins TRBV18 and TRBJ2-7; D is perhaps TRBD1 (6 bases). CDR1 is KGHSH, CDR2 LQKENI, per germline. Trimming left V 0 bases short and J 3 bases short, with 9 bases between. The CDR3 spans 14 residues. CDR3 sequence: CASSPPGASYEQYF. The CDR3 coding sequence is TGTGCCAGCTCACCACCGGGGGCTAGCTACGAGCAGTACTTC. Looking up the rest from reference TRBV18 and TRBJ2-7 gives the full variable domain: NAGVMQNPRHLVRRRGQEARLRCSPMKGHSHVYWYRQLPEEGLKFMVYLQKENIIDESGMPKERFSAEFPKEGPSILRIQQVVRGDSAAYFCASSPPGASYEQYFGPGTRLTVT.

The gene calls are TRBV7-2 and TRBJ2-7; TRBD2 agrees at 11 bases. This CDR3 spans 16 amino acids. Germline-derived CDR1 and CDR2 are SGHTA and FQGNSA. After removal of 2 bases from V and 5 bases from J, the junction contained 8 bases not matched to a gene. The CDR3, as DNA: TGTGCCAGCAGCTTATCTACTAGCGGGGGTGGCCACGAGCAGTACTTC. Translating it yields CASSLSTSGGGHEQYF. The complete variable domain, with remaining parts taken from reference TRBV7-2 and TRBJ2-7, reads GAGVSQSPSNKVTEKGKDVELRCDPISGHTALYWYRQSLGQGLEFLIYFQGNSAPDKSGLPSDRFSAERTGGSVSTLTIQRTQQEDSAVYLCASSLSTSGGGHEQYFGPGTRLTVT.

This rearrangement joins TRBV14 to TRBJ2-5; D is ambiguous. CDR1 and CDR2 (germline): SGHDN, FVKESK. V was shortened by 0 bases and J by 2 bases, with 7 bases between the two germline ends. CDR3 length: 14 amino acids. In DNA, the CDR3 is TGTGCCAGCAGCCAAGATACGGTACAAGAGACCCAGTACTTC. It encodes CASSQDTVQETQYF.

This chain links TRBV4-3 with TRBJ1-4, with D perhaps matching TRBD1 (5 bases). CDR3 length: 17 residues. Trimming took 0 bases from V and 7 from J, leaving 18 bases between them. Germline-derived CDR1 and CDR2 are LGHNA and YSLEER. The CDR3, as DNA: TGCGCCAGCAGCCAAGATACAGGATCGCAAAGACGTGAAAAACTGTTTTTT. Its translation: CASSQDTGSQRREKLFF.

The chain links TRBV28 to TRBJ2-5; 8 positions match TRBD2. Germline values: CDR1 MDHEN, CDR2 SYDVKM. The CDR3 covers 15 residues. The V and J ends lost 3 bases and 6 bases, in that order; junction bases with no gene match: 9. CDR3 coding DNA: TGTGCCAGCAGTTTCGGAGCGGGGGAGTCGAAGACCCAGTACTTC. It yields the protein CASSFGAGESKTQYF. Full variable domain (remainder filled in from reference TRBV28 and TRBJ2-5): DVKVTQSSRYLVKRTGEKVFLECVQDMDHENMFWYRQDPGLGLRLIYFSYDVKMKEKGDIPEGYSVSREKKERFSLILESASTNQTSMYLCASSFGAGESKTQYFGPGTRLLVL.